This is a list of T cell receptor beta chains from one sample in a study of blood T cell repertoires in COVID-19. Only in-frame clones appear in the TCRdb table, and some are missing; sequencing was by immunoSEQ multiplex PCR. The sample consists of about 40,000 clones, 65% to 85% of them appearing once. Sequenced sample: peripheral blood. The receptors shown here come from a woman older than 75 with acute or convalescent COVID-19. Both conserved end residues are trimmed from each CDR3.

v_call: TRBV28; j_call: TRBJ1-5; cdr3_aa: ASTSGNQPQH
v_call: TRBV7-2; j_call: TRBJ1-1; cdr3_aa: ASSPLQGAYTEAF
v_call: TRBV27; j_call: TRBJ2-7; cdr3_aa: ASSLYSATTYEQY
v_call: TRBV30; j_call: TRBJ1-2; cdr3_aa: AWGTANYGYT
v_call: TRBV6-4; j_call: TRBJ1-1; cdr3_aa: ASSVDMNTEAF
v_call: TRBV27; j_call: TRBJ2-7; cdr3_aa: AVGDPFSYEQY
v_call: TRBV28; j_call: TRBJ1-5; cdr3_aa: ASSEGQLSNQPQH
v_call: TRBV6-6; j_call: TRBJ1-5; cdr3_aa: ASSYTREQPQH
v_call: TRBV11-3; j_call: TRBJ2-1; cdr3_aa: ASSSAGTSGYNEQF
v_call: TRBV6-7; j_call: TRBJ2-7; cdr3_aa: ASSYFTRNYEQY
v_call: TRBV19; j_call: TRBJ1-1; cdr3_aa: ASTMGAEAF
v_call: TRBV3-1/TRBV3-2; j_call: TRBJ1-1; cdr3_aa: ASRDRGRVGGTEAF
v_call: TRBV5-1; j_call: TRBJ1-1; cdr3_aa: ASSPTGNSRGTEAF
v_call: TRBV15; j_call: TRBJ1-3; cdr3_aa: ATSRDTVLRSGNTIY
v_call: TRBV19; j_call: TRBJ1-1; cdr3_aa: ASSKLSTGYMNTEAF
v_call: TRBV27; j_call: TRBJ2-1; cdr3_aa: ASSRAGGPRF
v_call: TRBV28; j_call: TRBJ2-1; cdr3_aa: ASSSQGNNEQF
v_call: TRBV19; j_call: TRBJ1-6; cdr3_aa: ASSIGGNGNSPLH
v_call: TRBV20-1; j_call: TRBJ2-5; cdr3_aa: SASPGTVQHETQY
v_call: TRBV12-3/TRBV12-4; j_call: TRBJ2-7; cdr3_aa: ASRREPEEQY
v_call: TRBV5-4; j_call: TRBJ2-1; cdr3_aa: ASSLVFDEQF
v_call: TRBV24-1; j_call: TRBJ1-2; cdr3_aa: ATAGVDGYT
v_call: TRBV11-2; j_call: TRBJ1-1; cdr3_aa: ASSIRGTAEAF
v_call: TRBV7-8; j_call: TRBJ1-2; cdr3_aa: ASSLWDTNYGYT
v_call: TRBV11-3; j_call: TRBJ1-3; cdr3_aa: ASSPGQGPGNTIY
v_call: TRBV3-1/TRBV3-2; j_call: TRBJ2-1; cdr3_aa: ASSQETSGLGNEQF
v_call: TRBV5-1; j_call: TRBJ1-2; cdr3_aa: ASSQTGERGYT
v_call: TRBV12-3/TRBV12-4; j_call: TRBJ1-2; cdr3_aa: ASQDRGMIGYT
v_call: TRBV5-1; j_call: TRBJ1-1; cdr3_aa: ASSQGTANTEAF